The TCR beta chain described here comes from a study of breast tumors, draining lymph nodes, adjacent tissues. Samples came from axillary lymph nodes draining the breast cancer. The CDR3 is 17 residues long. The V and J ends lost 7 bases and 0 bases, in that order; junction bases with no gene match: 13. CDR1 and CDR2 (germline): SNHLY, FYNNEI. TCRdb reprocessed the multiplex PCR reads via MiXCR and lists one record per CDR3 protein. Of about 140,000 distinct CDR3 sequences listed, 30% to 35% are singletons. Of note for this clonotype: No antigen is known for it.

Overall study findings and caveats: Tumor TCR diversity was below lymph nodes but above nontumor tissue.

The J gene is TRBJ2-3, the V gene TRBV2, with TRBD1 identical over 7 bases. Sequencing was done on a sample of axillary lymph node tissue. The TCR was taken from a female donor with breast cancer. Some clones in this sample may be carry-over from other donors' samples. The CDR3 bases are TGTGCCAGCAAGGGGGCTGGGGAGAATCCTAGCACAGATACGCAGTATTTT. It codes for CASKGAGENPSTDTQYF.